This is a list of T cell receptor beta chains from one sample in a study of T cell responses to AZD1222 COVID-19 vaccine. Libraries were prepared by immunoSEQ multiplex PCR; TCRdb keeps only in-frame clonotypes and omits some of them. The sample gives 120,000 or so clones, 80% to 95% of which show up once; around 0.96% is in the top ten. The sample was peripheral blood, taken on day 0 of AZD1222 vaccination. All receptors derive from an adult in good health. Both conserved end residues are part of each CDR3. Each record gives: clone size, V gene, J gene, D gene, CDR3 protein, CDR3 DNA. The D gene is left open where the match is weak. The listing skips clone size in some rows; elsewhere it reads once, few, many or a size class.

NA	TRBV7-8	TRBJ2-1	TRBD2	CASSPMTSGSSYNEQFF	TGTGCCAGCAGCCCGATGACTAGCGGGAGCTCCTACAATGAGCAGTTCTTC
once	TRBV18	TRBJ2-7	TRBD1	CASSPRTGGYEQYF	TGTGCCAGCTCACCGAGGACAGGGGGCTACGAGCAGTACTTC
NA	TRBV4-1	TRBJ2-3	TRBD1	CASSQTGARVTDTQYF	TGCGCCAGCAGCCAAACAGGGGCCCGGGTCACAGATACGCAGTATTTT
NA	TRBV19	TRBJ1-1	TRBD1	CASSPWTGGNTEAFF	TGTGCCAGTAGCCCCTGGACAGGGGGGAACACTGAAGCTTTCTTT
NA	TRBV7-6	TRBJ1-6	NA	CASSLGFGSSNPLHF	TGTGCCAGCAGCTTAGGATTCGGTTCTTCAAATCCCCTCCACTTT
NA	TRBV4-2	TRBJ2-5	NA	CASSQDFSPTGTQYF	TGTGCCAGCAGCCAAGATTTTAGCCCAACGGGGACCCAGTACTTC
NA	TRBV5-1	TRBJ1-1	NA	CASREPMNTEAFF	TGCGCCAGCAGGGAGCCGATGAACACTGAAGCTTTCTTT
NA	TRBV28	TRBJ1-1	NA	CASSLWGGNTEAFF	TGTGCCAGCAGTTTATGGGGGGGTAACACTGAAGCTTTCTTT
NA	TRBV3-1/TRBV3-2	TRBJ1-2	NA	CASSPRSGVYGYTF	TGTGCCAGCAGCCCAAGGTCCGGCGTCTATGGCTACACCTTC
NA	TRBV28	TRBJ1-4	NA	CASSLWTDAEKLFF	TGTGCCAGCAGTTTATGGACAGACGCTGAAAAACTGTTTTTT
NA	TRBV20-1	TRBJ2-1	NA	CSASIVGSWYNEQFF	TGCAGTGCTAGTATCGTCGGGAGTTGGTACAATGAGCAGTTCTTC
NA	TRBV5-1	TRBJ2-5	TRBD2	CASSLALAGSQETQYF	TGCGCCAGCAGCTTGGCCCTAGCGGGATCACAAGAGACCCAGTACTTC
NA	TRBV7-2	TRBJ2-1	TRBD1	CASSWGQYNEQFF	TGTGCCAGCAGCTGGGGACAGTACAATGAGCAGTTCTTC
NA	TRBV5-1	TRBJ1-2	TRBD1	CASSPLQGEGGYTF	TGCGCCAGCAGCCCCTTACAGGGGGAAGGTGGCTACACCTTC
NA	TRBV18	TRBJ1-2	TRBD1	CASSPTGTANTNYGYTF	TGTGCCAGCTCACCTACCGGGACAGCAAACACTAACTATGGCTACACCTTC
NA	TRBV15	TRBJ2-1	NA	CATSRIGVTEQFF	TGTGCCACCAGCAGAATCGGGGTTACTGAGCAGTTCTTC
NA	TRBV12-3/TRBV12-4	TRBJ2-2	NA	CASSFSGFGELFF	TGTGCCAGCAGTTTCTCGGGGTTCGGGGAGCTGTTTTTT
NA	TRBV29-1	TRBJ1-3	NA	CSVRTGPSRGTGNTIYF	TGCAGCGTTCGGACCGGACCATCTCGGGGCACTGGAAACACCATATATTTT
NA	TRBV2	TRBJ2-7	NA	CASSTRESYEQYF	TGTGCCAGCAGTACCCGAGAATCCTACGAGCAGTACTTC
NA	TRBV14	TRBJ2-2	NA	CASSLIMVGELFF	TGTGCCAGCAGCCTTATTATGGTCGGGGAGCTGTTTTTT
NA	TRBV5-5	TRBJ2-7	NA	CASSLGPGGAYEQYF	TGTGCCAGCAGCTTGGGGCCCGGGGGCGCTTACGAGCAGTACTTC
NA	TRBV5-4	TRBJ2-1	TRBD1	CASSGFGTGRGYNEQFF	TGTGCCAGCAGCGGGTTTGGGACAGGGAGAGGGTACAATGAGCAGTTCTTC
NA	TRBV6-5	TRBJ2-1	NA	CASSYEAHIRRGEQFF	TGTGCCAGCAGTTACGAGGCCCATATCCGCAGGGGTGAGCAGTTCTTC
NA	TRBV6-5	TRBJ2-7	TRBD1	CASSRPGTGVYEQYF	TGTGCCAGCAGTCGCCCCGGGACAGGGGTCTACGAGCAGTACTTC
once	TRBV7-5	TRBJ1-4	NA	CARSFPPEKLFF	TGTGCCAGAAGCTTCCCCCCGGAGAAACTGTTTTTT
NA	TRBV10-3	TRBJ2-1	NA	CAISERGLDSSYNEQFF	TGTGCCATCAGTGAAAGGGGACTGGATAGCTCCTACAATGAGCAGTTCTTC
NA	TRBV29-1	TRBJ2-3	NA	CSVRRGLTDTQYF	TGCAGCGTTCGCCGGGGACTCACAGATACGCAGTATTTT
NA	TRBV7-8	TRBJ1-1	NA	CASSIPGLLNTEAFF	TGTGCCAGCAGCATTCCGGGACTCTTGAACACTGAAGCTTTCTTT
NA	TRBV5-6	TRBJ1-4	TRBD1	CASSLTGTDEKLFF	TGTGCCAGCAGCTTGACCGGGACAGATGAAAAACTGTTTTTT
NA	TRBV18	TRBJ1-2	NA	CASSPTVTRGYTF	TGTGCCAGCTCACCCACAGTAACTCGAGGCTACACCTTC
NA	TRBV5-4	TRBJ2-3	NA	CAAVGLSTDTQYF	TGTGCAGCGGTGGGATTGAGCACAGATACGCAGTATTTT
few	TRBV9	TRBJ1-1	NA	CASSATGANTEAFF	TGTGCCAGCAGCGCCACGGGGGCGAACACTGAAGCTTTCTTT
NA	TRBV10-3	TRBJ1-5	NA	CAISESGRLHQPQHF	TGTGCCATCAGTGAGTCTGGCAGGCTGCATCAGCCCCAGCATTTT
NA	TRBV3-1/TRBV3-2	TRBJ1-2	TRBD1	CASSQGGTVFIYGYTF	TGTGCCAGCAGCCAGGGCGGGACAGTTTTTATCTATGGCTACACCTTC
NA	TRBV2	TRBJ1-1	NA	CASRSYTEAFF	TGTGCCAGCAGGTCATACACTGAAGCTTTCTTT
NA	TRBV18	TRBJ2-3	NA	CASSPPGTTGTQYF	TGTGCCAGCTCACCACCTGGTACCACGGGTACGCAGTATTTT
NA	TRBV29-1	TRBJ1-1	NA	CSVVRVMNTEAFF	TGCAGCGTTGTTAGGGTCATGAACACTGAAGCTTTCTTT
once	TRBV29-1	TRBJ1-4	NA	CSVRGVLNEKLFF	TGCAGCGTCCGAGGGGTCCTTAATGAAAAACTGTTTTTT
NA	TRBV14	TRBJ2-7	NA	CASSQEGQPNKRSYEQYF	TGTGCCAGCAGCCAAGAAGGACAGCCTAATAAAAGGTCCTACGAGCAGTACTTC
NA	TRBV27	TRBJ2-7	TRBD2	CASRGLAGEEQYF	TGTGCCAGCAGAGGGCTAGCGGGAGAGGAGCAGTACTTC
once	TRBV6-5	TRBJ1-1	TRBD1	CASRTTGGKPEAFF	TGTGCCAGCAGAACAACAGGGGGTAAACCTGAAGCTTTCTTT
NA	TRBV19	TRBJ1-2	NA	CASSLKGGPNYGYTF	TGTGCCAGTAGTCTCAAGGGAGGACCGAACTATGGCTACACCTTC
once	TRBV5-1	TRBJ2-1	NA	CASSLEARRSSYNEQFF	TGCGCCAGCAGCTTGGAAGCACGCAGGAGCTCCTACAATGAGCAGTTCTTC
NA	TRBV18	TRBJ2-7	TRBD2	CASSTTSGYEQYF	TGTGCCAGCTCAACTACTAGCGGCTACGAGCAGTACTTC
NA	TRBV7-9	TRBJ2-1	NA	CASSLYGEQFF	TGTGCCAGCAGCTTATACGGCGAGCAGTTCTTC